This TCR beta chain was captured by sequencing in a study of blood T cell repertoires in COVID-19. TCRdb's copy holds only in-frame clones and misses some; the assay was immunoSEQ multiplex PCR. Among tens of thousands of clones listed, under 85% were seen once. The CDR3 is made up of 16 amino acids. CDR1 and CDR2 from the germline V gene are SGHRS and YFSETQ. V was shortened by 0 bases and J by 1 base, with 13 bases between the two germline ends. The sample was peripheral blood. This TCR derives from a man aged 35 to 55 with acute or convalescent COVID-19. The V gene is TRBV5-1, the J gene TRBJ1-1, with D possibly TRBD1 on 5 matching bases. The CDR3: CASSLVAAGKNTEAFF. The CDR3 coding sequence is TGCGCCAGCAGCTTGGTTGCGGCAGGGAAGAACACTGAAGCTTTCTTT.